A selection of T cell receptor beta chains follows, all from one sample in a study of cytomegalovirus exposure and HLA in healthy donors. Produced via immunoSEQ multiplex PCR; TCRdb's table is partial and in-frame only. The sample lists some 200,000 clones, 80% to 85% occurring once. The sample consisted of PBMCs. These TCRs come from a boy aged 2 to 10 in good health and CMV-seronegative. The conserved cysteine and the conserved F or W are not part of the CDR3 here. The order of the fields is J gene, V gene, CDR3 protein.

>TRBJ2-3|TRBV7-3
ASTPTGARTDTQY
>TRBJ1-4|TRBV15
ATSRGQLNEKLF
>TRBJ2-1|TRBV6-5
ASSSSGTSVYNEQF
>NA|TRBV30
AWSVTSGGFYEQY
>TRBJ1-4|TRBV4-1
ASSQDIGRGQEKLF
>TRBJ2-1|TRBV7-9
ASSSRQAARYNEQF
>TRBJ2-7|TRBV19
ASSIYGNTYEQY
>TRBJ2-5|TRBV11-2
ASSPMAETQY
>TRBJ1-2|TRBV7-8
ASSLGAGSNYGYT
>TRBJ1-4|TRBV4-1
ASSQPESYDEKLF
>TRBJ2-1|TRBV5-6
ASSLGLAGGHNYNEQF
>NA|TRBV29-1
SVSFGETYEQY
>TRBJ1-2|TRBV5-1
ASSMPGQGSNGYT
>TRBJ2-5|TRBV5-1
ASSSLQGNQEETQY
>TRBJ2-3|TRBV4-2
ASSQGLAASTDTQY
>TRBJ1-2|TRBV4-2
ASSQDLKGWNYGYT
>TRBJ1-6|TRBV4-1
ASSQVPEGVSPLH
>TRBJ2-3|TRBV2
ASTTGLAGGPFGTDTQY
>TRBJ1-1|TRBV7-2
ASSLESRDRTEAF